These 31 T cell receptor beta chains were sequenced from one sample in a study of shared clonotypes between healthy human individuals. CD45RO-negative, CCR7-positively selected cells formed the naive CD8 fraction, excluding terminally differentiated effector memory CD45RA+ cells. Repertoires were generated with immunoSEQ multiplex PCR, while TCRdb's copy carries only in-frame clones and drops some. The table has roughly 2,000,000 clones, less than 95% seen once; the top ten hold 0.95% to 1.5%. The specimen was naive CD8+ T cells sorted from blood. Source of these receptors: a man between 18 and 29 years old in good health.

As DNA, the CDR3 is TGTGCCAGCAGTCTAGGACAGGGGGGGGCCTATGGCTACACCTTC. Translating it yields CASSLGQGGAYGYTF. The gene calls are TRBV27 and TRBJ1-2; 10 positions agree with TRBD1. J lost 4 bases, V lost 5 bases, and 7 bases had no gene match. This CDR3 has 15 amino acids. Germline V CDR1 and CDR2: MNHEY, SMNVEV (reference sequence).

V and J are TRBV29-1 and TRBJ2-7, with D possibly matching TRBD2 (5 bases). V lost 5 bases and J 7 bases, leaving 12 bases between the germline ends. Germline lookup yields CDR1 SQVTM and CDR2 ANQGSEA. The CDR3 contains 11 residues. The CDR3: CSVLAFMEQYF. The CDR3 nucleotides read TGCAGCGTTTTAGCGTTTATGGAGCAGTACTTC.

V is TRBV5-6 and J is TRBJ1-5; tentatively, D is TRBD1 (6 bases). This CDR3 has 14 amino acids. V lost 1 base and J lost 7, with 12 bases in between. Germline values: CDR1 SGHDT, CDR2 YYEEEE. The CDR3 sequence: CASSLWGGGQPQHF. The CDR3 nucleotides read TGTGCCAGCAGCTTGTGGGGGGGCGGGCAGCCCCAGCATTTT.

The chain combines TRBV4-3 with TRBJ1-1; no clear D gene. The CDR3 extends over 15 amino acids. Trimming cost V 0 bases and J 0 bases, with 8 bases left between them. From germline, CDR1 is LGHNA and CDR2 YSLEER. In DNA form, the CDR3 reads TGCGCCAGCAGCCAAGATCTAGGGTTGAACACTGAAGCTTTCTTT. Residues: CASSQDLGLNTEAFF.

The chain joins TRBV5-8 to TRBJ2-3; D ambiguous. V shed 0 bases and J shed 0 bases, with 8 bases lying between them. CDR3 length: 15 residues. Germline loops: CDR1 SGHTS, CDR2 YDEGEE. The CDR3 sequence: CASSLGATSTDTQYF. Here the CDR3 DNA reads TGTGCCAGCAGCTTGGGGGCGACCAGCACAGATACGCAGTATTTT.

The chain joins TRBV11-2 to TRBJ2-1; D is unclear. Looked up from germline, CDR1 is SGHAT and CDR2 is FQNNGV. CDR3 length: 13 residues. V was trimmed by 2 bases and J by 7 bases, leaving 9 bases between them. The CDR3 is CASSLSRVNEQFF. The CDR3 DNA is TGTGCCAGCAGCTTAAGTAGGGTGAATGAGCAGTTCTTC.

The chain links TRBV5-5 to TRBJ1-1; D unresolved. CDR1 SGHKS and CDR2 YYEKEE come from the germline V gene (reference sequence). The CDR3 has 14 amino acids. V was pared by 0 bases and J by 5 bases, with 11 bases between. The CDR3 DNA sequence: TGTGCCAGCAGCTTGGCTTGGGTGGGGACTGAAGCTTTCTTT. Protein: CASSLAWVGTEAFF.

CDR3: CSARGSTDTQYF. The CDR3 DNA sequence: TGCAGCGCCCGGGGGAGCACAGATACGCAGTATTTT. The chain combines TRBV29-1 with TRBJ2-3; tentatively, D is TRBD2 (6 bases). This CDR3 contains 12 residues. Germline CDR1 and CDR2: SQVTM and ANQGSEA. V was shortened by 7 bases and J by 0 bases, with 8 bases between the two germline ends.

The rearrangement joins TRBV9 to TRBJ2-1, with a possible D match to TRBD2 (6 bases). Germline assignment: CDR1 SGDLS and CDR2 YYNGEE. Deletions cut 3 bases from V and 5 bases from J, with 15 bases between. The CDR3 consists of 15 residues. The CDR3 loop reads CASSAGALTNNEQFF. The CDR3, as DNA: TGTGCCAGCAGCGCGGGAGCCCTCACTAACAATGAGCAGTTCTTC.

CDR3 amino acids: CASSRSEETNEKLFF. CDR3 in DNA: TGTGCCAGCAGTAGGTCAGAAGAAACTAATGAAAAACTGTTTTTT. The V call is TRBV2, the J call TRBJ1-4, with unresolved D. CDR3 size: 15 residues. V shed 5 bases and J shed 1 base, with 11 bases lying between them. From germline, CDR1 is SNHLY and CDR2 FYNNEI.

Turning to this clone: Distinct nucleotide sequences in the sample also encode this CDR3. The genes are TRBV5-6 and TRBJ2-7, with 8 bases matching TRBD1. CDR3 length: 13 amino acids. CDR1 is SGHDT, CDR2 YYEEEE, per germline. Unmatched junction bases numbered 6, after V lost 5 bases and J lost 5 bases. The CDR3 DNA reads as TGTGCCAGCAGTTTCGGACAGGGTGACGAGCAGTACTTC. This sequence encodes CASSFGQGDEQYF.

As to this clone: Additional DNA sequences in this sample encode the identical CDR3. The V gene is TRBV14, the J gene TRBJ1-1; D remains unclear. This CDR3 has 13 amino acids. The V and J ends lost 3 bases and 3 bases respectively, with 8 bases between them. CDR1 and CDR2 (germline): SGHDN, FVKESK. The CDR3 region has the DNA TGTGCCAGCAGCCAGGGTAGGTACACTGAAGCTTTCTTT. It yields the protein CASSQGRYTEAFF.

About this clone itself: Additional DNA sequences in this sample encode the identical CDR3. V and J are TRBV7-6 and TRBJ2-3, with D perhaps TRBD2 (5 bases). V gave up 0 bases and J gave up 1 base, with 5 bases separating them. This CDR3 comprises 14 residues. Germline-derived CDR1 and CDR2 are SGHVS and FNYEAQ. The CDR3 coding sequence is TGTGCCAGCAGCTTAGCGGAGGGCACAGATACGCAGTATTTT. Protein sequence: CASSLAEGTDTQYF.

This chain links TRBV5-4 with TRBJ2-5; 10 bases agree with TRBD2. This CDR3 region has 13 residues. CDR1 is SGHNT, CDR2 YYREEE, per germline (reference sequence). V trimming: 3 bases; J trimming: 5 bases; junction bases outside the gene matches: 1. As DNA, the CDR3 is TGTGCCAGCAGCTCTAGCGGGAGTGAGACCCAGTACTTC. This sequence encodes CASSSSGSETQYF.

The J gene is TRBJ1-3, the V gene TRBV30, with 9 bases fitting TRBD1. This CDR3 spans 11 amino acids. Trimming at V came to 1 base and at J to 15 bases, leaving 4 bases not matched to a gene. CDR1 GTSNPN and CDR2 SVGIG come from the germline V gene (reference sequence). CDR3 in DNA: TGTGCCTGGAGTGGCGGGACAGGGCGATATTTT. Translating it yields CAWSGGTGRYF.

Here the CDR3 DNA reads TGTGCCACCACGGAGCTAGCGGGGTTTCCGATCGACAATGAGCAGTTCTTC. Translation: CATTELAGFPIDNEQFF. V gene TRBV7-6 combines with J gene TRBJ2-1; 9 bases are shared with TRBD2. Germline CDR1 is SGHVS and CDR2 is FNYEAQ. The CDR3 loop spans 17 amino acids. The junction had 18 bases not matched to a gene; V was cut back by 10 bases and J by 5 bases.

The chain employs TRBV19 and TRBJ2-1, with D possibly being TRBD2 (6 bases). Germline V CDR1 and CDR2: LNHDA, SQIVND (reference sequence). Trimming took off 7 bases at V and 3 bases at J, with 16 bases between the two ends. The CDR3 is 15 amino acids. This CDR3 is CASMDLAIGYNEQFF. The CDR3 DNA reads as TGTGCCAGTATGGATCTAGCGATAGGCTACAATGAGCAGTTCTTC.

V gene TRBV27 combines with J gene TRBJ2-1; TRBD2 aligns across 11 bases. The germline V gene has CDR1 MNHEY and CDR2 SMNVEV (reference sequence). The junction had 14 bases not matched to a gene; V was cut back by 3 bases and J by 13 bases. The CDR3 contains 16 residues. CDR3 loop: CASSFTMGSGRDNQFF. DNA of the CDR3: TGTGCCAGCAGTTTCACCATGGGTAGCGGGAGGGACAATCAGTTCTTC.

The chain is built from TRBV4-3 and TRBJ2-2; TRBD2 matches 13 bases. J lost 5 bases, V lost 4 bases, and 7 bases had no gene match. This CDR3 comprises 17 residues. CDR1 is LGHNA, CDR2 YSLEER, per germline. CDR3: CASSRTSGGELTGELFF. The CDR3 nucleotides are TGCGCCAGCAGCCGGACTAGCGGGGGTGAACTGACCGGGGAGCTGTTTTTT.

J is TRBJ1-2 and V is TRBV7-9; D is unclear. This CDR3 comprises 11 residues. In germline, CDR1 is SEHNR, CDR2 FQNEAQ (reference sequence). Trimming left V 3 bases short and J 9 bases short, with 8 bases between. The CDR3 protein is CASSFGDRYTF. CDR3 bases: TGTGCCAGCAGCTTCGGCGATCGCTACACCTTC.

CDR3 nucleotides: TGTGCCAGCAGCGCGACGGGACTAAACAATGAGCAGTTCTTC. Translated: CASSATGLNNEQFF. V usage is TRBV9 and J usage is TRBJ2-1; 7 bases agree with TRBD2. Germline-derived CDR1 and CDR2 are SGDLS and YYNGEE. The length of the CDR3 is 14 residues. Trimming removed 3 bases from V and 5 bases from J; junction bases left unmatched: 5. The full variable domain, with the rest looked up from reference TRBV9 and TRBJ2-1, is DSGVTQTPKHLITATGQRVTLRCSPRSGDLSVYWYQQSLDQGLQFLIQYYNGEERAKGNILERFSAQQFPDLHSELNLSSLELGDSALYFCASSATGLNNEQFFGPGTRLTVL.

V is TRBV13 and J is TRBJ2-1, with 13 bases lining up with TRBD2. Germline CDR1 is PRHDT and CDR2 is FYEKMQ (reference sequence). This CDR3 is built from 17 residues. V lost 5 bases and J lost 7; bases outside the gene matches: 11. CDR3 DNA sequence: TGTGCCAGCAGCGGAACATCCGGGACTAGCGGGATGAATGAGCAGTTCTTC. It codes for CASSGTSGTSGMNEQFF.

The chain is built from TRBV5-5 and TRBJ1-1; D may be TRBD1 (5 bases). There are 17 residues in the CDR3. The ends were cut back, 5 bases at V and 1 base at J, with 21 bases in the middle. Germline CDR1 reads SGHKS; CDR2 reads YYEKEE (reference sequence). The CDR3 here is CASRPNLESGGNTEAFF. The CDR3 region has the DNA TGTGCCAGCAGACCGAACCTTGAATCGGGGGGGAACACTGAAGCTTTCTTT.

Only one count was recorded for this clone. The chain recombines TRBV30 with TRBJ1-6, with D perhaps matching TRBD1 (5 bases). Germline V gene sequence: CDR1 GTSNPN, CDR2 SVGIG (reference sequence). This CDR3 comprises 14 residues. Trimming took off 3 bases at V and 9 bases at J, with 15 bases between the two ends. Here the CDR3 reads CAWSTTNGGSPLHF. The DNA of the CDR3 is TGTGCCTGGAGCACCACCAACGGGGGTTCACCCCTCCACTTT. The full variable domain, with the rest looked up from reference TRBV30 and TRBJ1-6, is SQTIHQWPATLVQPVGSPLSLECTVEGTSNPNLYWYRQAAGRGLQLLFYSVGIGQISSEVPQNLSASRPQDRQFILSSKKLLLSDSGFYLCAWSTTNGGSPLHFGNGTRLTVT.

The CDR3 loop reads CASSEAGGTGDYEQYF. CDR3 sequence (DNA): TGTGCCAGCAGTGAAGCCGGTGGGACAGGGGACTACGAGCAGTACTTC. V gene TRBV6-1 combines with J gene TRBJ2-7; the match to TRBD1 covers 10 bases. This CDR3 has 16 residues. Germline V gene sequence: CDR1 MNHNS, CDR2 SASEGT. V was pared by 0 bases and J by 3 bases, with 5 bases of the junction left unmatched.

As regards this clone: A much more abundant neighbour one base away suggests this may be a read error. The same CDR3 is also encoded by other DNA sequences in this sample. The CDR3: CASSLDPSYEQYF. The CDR3 bases are TGTGCCAGCAGCTTAGACCCATCCTACGAGCAGTACTTC. J is TRBJ2-7 and V is TRBV7-9; D gene uncertain. This CDR3 has 13 residues. Trimming left V 1 base short and J 1 base short, with 5 bases between. Germline-derived CDR1 and CDR2 are SEHNR and FQNEAQ (reference sequence).

The V gene is TRBV10-1, the J gene TRBJ2-5, with TRBD1 matching 7 bases. The CDR3 extends over 15 amino acids. Trimming took 3 bases from V and 3 from J; bases not matched to a gene: 7. CDR1 WNHNN and CDR2 SYGVQD come from the germline V gene (reference sequence). CDR3: CASSDPGQAEETQYF. The CDR3 nucleotides read TGCGCCAGCAGTGATCCCGGACAGGCCGAAGAGACCCAGTACTTC.

The count of this clone is one. J is TRBJ2-5 and V is TRBV11-2; D uncertain. Germline V gene lookup returns CDR1 SGHAT and CDR2 FQNNGV. Trimming took 1 base from V and 7 from J, leaving 10 bases between them. CDR3 size: 13 residues. CDR3 nucleotides: TGTGCCAGCAGCTTAGTCGGAGATGGGACCCAGTACTTC. It codes for CASSLVGDGTQYF.

This chain joins TRBV5-4 and TRBJ2-2; a weak D match, TRBD1 (5 bases). Germline CDR1 SGHNT, CDR2 YYREEE (reference sequence). V lost 2 bases and J 4 bases, leaving 12 bases between the germline ends. The length of the CDR3 is 15 residues. The CDR3 bases are TGTGCCAGCAGCTTAGGTTGGGGCCTCACCGGGGAGCTGTTTTTT. Translating it yields CASSLGWGLTGELFF.

This sequence joins TRBV7-8 and TRBJ1-6; 7 nucleotides agree with TRBD1. Germline V lookup: CDR1 SGHVS, CDR2 FQNEAQ. The CDR3 loop spans 15 amino acids. The trim removed 5 bases at V and 3 bases at J, leaving 4 bases unmatched. The CDR3 is CASSRGTDYNSPLHF. The CDR3 DNA follows: TGTGCCAGCAGCAGAGGGACAGACTATAATTCACCCCTCCACTTT.

The chain is built from TRBV5-6 and TRBJ1-1; the match to TRBD1 covers 7 bases. The length of the CDR3 is 13 residues. Germline V gives CDR1 SGHDT, CDR2 YYEEEE. J lost 3 bases, V lost 1 base, and 0 bases had no gene match. In DNA, the CDR3 is TGTGCCAGCAGCTTGCAGGGGGACACTGAAGCTTTCTTT. As protein: CASSLQGDTEAFF.